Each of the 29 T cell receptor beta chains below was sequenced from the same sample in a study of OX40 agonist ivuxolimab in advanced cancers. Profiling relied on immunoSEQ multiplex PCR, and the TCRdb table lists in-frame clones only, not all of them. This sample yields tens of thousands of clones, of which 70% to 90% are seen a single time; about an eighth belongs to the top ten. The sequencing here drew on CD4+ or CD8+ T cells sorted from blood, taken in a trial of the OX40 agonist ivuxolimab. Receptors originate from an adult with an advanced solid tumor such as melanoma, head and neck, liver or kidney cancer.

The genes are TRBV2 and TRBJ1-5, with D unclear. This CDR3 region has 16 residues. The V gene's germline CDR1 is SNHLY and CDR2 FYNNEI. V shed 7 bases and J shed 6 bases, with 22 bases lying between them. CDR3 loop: CASNPKATLEGQPQHF. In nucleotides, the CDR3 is TGTGCCAGCAACCCCAAGGCGACCTTGGAAGGTCAGCCCCAGCATTTT.

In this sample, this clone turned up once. The CDR3 loop is CASSKREEIYPDTQYF. In DNA, the CDR3 is TGTGCCAGTAGTAAGAGGGAGGAGATTTACCCAGATACGCAGTATTTT. The chain is built from TRBV19 and TRBJ2-3; D possibly corresponds to TRBD2 (6 bases). Germline values: CDR1 LNHDA, CDR2 SQIVND (reference sequence). V shed 4 bases and J shed 4 bases, with 18 bases lying between them. The CDR3 has 16 amino acids.

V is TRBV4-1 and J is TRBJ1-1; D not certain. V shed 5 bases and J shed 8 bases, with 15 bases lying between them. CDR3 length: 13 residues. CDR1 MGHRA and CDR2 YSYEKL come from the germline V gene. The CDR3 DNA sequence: TGCGCCAGCAGCGGCCGGGGTCGGACCGAAGCTTTCTTT. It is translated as CASSGRGRTEAFF.

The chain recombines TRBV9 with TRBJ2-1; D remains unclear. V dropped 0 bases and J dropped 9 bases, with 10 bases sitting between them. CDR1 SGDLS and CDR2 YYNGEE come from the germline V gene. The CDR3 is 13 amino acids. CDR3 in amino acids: CASSVGWPTEQFF. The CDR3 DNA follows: TGTGCCAGCAGCGTAGGGTGGCCTACTGAGCAGTTCTTC.

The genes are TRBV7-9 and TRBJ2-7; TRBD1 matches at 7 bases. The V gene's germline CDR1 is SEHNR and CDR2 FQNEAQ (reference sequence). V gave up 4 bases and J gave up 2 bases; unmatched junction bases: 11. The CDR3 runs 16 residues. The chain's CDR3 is CASSSTGTNYPYEQYF. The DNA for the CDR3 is TGTGCCAGCAGCTCGACAGGGACGAATTACCCCTACGAGCAGTACTTC.

The CDR3 loop is CARSQTCRVSYGYTF. The CDR3 DNA sequence: TGTGCCAGAAGCCAGACGTGCAGGGTTTCCTATGGCTACACCTTC. V and J are TRBV5-3 and TRBJ1-2; a weak D match, TRBD1 (5 bases). TRBV5-3 is reported as an ORF; its role is uncertain. The ends were cut back, 4 bases at V and 4 bases at J, with 17 bases in the middle. The CDR3 loop spans 15 amino acids.

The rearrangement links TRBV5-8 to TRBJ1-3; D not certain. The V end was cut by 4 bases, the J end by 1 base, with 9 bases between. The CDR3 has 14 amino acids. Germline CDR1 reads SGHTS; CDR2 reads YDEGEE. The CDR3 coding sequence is TGTGCCAGCAGCATGGGAGTTTCTGGAAACACCATATATTTT. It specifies CASSMGVSGNTIYF.

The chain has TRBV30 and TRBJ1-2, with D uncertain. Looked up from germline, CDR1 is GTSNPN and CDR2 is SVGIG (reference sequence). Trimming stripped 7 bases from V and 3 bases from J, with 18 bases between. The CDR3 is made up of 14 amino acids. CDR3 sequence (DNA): TGTGCCTACGACCCTAGTGGGGTGGACTATGGCTACACCTTC. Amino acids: CAYDPSGVDYGYTF.

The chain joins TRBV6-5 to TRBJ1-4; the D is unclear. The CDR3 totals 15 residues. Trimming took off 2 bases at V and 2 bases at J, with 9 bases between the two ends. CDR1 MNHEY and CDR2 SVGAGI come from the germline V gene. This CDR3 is CASSYSFGTNEKLFF. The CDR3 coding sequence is TGTGCCAGCAGTTACAGTTTTGGGACTAATGAAAAACTGTTTTTT.

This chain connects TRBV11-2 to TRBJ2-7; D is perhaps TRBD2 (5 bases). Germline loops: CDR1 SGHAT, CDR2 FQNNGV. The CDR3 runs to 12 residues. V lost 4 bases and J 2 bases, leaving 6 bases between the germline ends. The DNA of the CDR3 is TGTGCCAGCAGCTCTAGCACCTACGAGCAGTACTTC. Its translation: CASSSSTYEQYF.

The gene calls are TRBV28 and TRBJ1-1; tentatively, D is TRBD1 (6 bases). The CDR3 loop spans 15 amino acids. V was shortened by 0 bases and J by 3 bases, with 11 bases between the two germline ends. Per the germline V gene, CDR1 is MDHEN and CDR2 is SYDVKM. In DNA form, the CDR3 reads TGTGCCAGCAGTTTATGGGGGGCCCGAGACACTGAAGCTTTCTTT. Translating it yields CASSLWGARDTEAFF.

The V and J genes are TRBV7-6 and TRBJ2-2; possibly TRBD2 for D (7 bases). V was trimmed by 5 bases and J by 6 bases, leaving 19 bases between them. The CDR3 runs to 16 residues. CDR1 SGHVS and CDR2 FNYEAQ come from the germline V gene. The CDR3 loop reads CASSPQLGGAAGELFF. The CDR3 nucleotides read TGTGCCAGCAGCCCCCAGCTTGGGGGGGCCGCCGGGGAGCTGTTTTTT.

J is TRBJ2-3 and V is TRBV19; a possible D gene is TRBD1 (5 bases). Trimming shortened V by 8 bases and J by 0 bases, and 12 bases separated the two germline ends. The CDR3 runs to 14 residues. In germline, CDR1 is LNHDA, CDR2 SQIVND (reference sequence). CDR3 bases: TGTGCCAGTGTTGACAGCCCTAGCACAGATACGCAGTATTTT. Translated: CASVDSPSTDTQYF.

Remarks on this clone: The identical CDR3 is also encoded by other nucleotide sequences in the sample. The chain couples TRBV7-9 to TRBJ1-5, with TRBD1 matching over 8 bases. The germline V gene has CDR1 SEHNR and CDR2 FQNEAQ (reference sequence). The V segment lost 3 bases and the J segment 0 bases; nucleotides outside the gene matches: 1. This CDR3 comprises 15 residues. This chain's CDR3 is CASSLGQDSNQPQHF. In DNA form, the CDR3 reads TGTGCCAGCAGCTTGGGACAGGATAGCAATCAGCCCCAGCATTTT.

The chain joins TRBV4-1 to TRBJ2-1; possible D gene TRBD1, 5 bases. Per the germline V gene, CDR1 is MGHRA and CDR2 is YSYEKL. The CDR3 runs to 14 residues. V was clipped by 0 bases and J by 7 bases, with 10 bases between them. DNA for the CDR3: TGCGCCAGCAGCCAAGATTGGGGCCTTAATGAGCAGTTCTTC. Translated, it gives CASSQDWGLNEQFF.

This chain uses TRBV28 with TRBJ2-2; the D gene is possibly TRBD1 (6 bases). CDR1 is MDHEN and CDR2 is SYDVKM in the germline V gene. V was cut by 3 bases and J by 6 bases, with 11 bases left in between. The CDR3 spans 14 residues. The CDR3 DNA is TGTGCCAGCAGTTTTACAGGGTCAGCCGGGGAGCTGTTTTTT. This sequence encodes CASSFTGSAGELFF.

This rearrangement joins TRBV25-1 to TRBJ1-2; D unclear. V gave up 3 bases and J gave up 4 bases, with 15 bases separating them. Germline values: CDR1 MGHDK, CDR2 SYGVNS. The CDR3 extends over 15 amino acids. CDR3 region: CASSDLGLTLYGYTF. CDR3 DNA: TGTGCCAGCAGTGACTTAGGCCTTACACTCTATGGCTACACCTTC.

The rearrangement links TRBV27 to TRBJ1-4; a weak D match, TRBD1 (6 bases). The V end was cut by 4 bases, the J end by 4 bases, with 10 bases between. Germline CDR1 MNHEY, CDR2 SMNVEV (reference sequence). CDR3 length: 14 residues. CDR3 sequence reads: CASSSTGYNEKLFF. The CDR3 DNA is TGTGCCAGCAGTTCTACAGGGTATAATGAAAAACTGTTTTTT.

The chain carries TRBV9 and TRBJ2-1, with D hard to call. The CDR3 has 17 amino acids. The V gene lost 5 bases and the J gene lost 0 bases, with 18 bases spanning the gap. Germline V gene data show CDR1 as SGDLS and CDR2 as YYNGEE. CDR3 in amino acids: CASSYNPEALSYNEQFF. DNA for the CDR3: TGTGCCAGCAGTTACAATCCCGAAGCCCTCTCCTACAATGAGCAGTTCTTC. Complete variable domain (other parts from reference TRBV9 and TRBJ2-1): DSGVTQTPKHLITATGQRVTLRCSPRSGDLSVYWYQQSLDQGLQFLIQYYNGEERAKGNILERFSAQQFPDLHSELNLSSLELGDSALYFCASSYNPEALSYNEQFFGPGTRLTVL.

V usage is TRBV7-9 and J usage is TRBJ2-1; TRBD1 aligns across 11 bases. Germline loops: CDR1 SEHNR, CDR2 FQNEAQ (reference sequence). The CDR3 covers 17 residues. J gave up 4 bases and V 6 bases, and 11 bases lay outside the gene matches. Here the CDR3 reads CASSPPRTGGDYNEQFF. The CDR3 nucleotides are TGTGCCAGCAGTCCCCCGCGGACAGGGGGCGATTACAATGAGCAGTTCTTC.

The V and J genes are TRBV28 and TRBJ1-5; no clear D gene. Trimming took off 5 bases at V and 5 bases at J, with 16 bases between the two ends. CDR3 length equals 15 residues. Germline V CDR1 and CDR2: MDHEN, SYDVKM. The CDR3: CASSPDQEGDQPQHF. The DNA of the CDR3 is TGTGCCAGCAGTCCGGACCAGGAAGGCGATCAGCCCCAGCATTTT.

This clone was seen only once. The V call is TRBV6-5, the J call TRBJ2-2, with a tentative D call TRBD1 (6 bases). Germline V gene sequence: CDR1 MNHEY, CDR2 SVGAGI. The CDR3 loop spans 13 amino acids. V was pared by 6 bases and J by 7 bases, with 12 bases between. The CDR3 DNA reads TGTGCCAGCAGCTACAGGGTTGGCGGGGAGCTGTTTTTT. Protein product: CASSYRVGGELFF.

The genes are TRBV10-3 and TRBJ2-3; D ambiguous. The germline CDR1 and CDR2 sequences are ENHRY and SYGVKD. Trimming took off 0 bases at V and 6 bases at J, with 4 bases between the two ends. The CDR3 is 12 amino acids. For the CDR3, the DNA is TGTGCCATCAGTGAGTCGACCGATACGCAGTATTTT. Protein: CAISESTDTQYF.

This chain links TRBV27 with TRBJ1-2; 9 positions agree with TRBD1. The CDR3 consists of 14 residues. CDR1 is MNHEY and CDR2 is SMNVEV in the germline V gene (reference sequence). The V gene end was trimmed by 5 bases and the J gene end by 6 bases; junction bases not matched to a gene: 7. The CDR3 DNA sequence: TGTGCCAGCAGTCTACAGACAGGGGGTAATGGCTACACCTTC. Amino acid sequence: CASSLQTGGNGYTF.

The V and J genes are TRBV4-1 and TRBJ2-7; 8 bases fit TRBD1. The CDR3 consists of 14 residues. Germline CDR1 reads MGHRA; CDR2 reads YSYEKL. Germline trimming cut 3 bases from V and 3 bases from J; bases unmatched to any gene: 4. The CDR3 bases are TGCGCCAGCAGCCACGAGGGACAGGACTACGAGCAGTACTTC. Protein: CASSHEGQDYEQYF.

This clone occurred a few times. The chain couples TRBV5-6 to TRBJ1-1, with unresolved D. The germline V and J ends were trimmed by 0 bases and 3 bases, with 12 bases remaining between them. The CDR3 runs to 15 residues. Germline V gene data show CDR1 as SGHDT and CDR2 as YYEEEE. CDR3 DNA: TGTGCCAGCAGCTTGGTTGTGAAGGGCGACACTGAAGCTTTCTTT. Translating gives CASSLVVKGDTEAFF.

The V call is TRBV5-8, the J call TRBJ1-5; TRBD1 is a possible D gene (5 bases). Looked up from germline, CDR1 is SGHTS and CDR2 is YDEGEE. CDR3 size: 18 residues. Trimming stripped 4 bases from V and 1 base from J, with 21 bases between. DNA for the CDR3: TGTGCCAGCAGCCCCCTTGTGCGGGGCGGCGTGAGCAATCAGCCCCAGCATTTT. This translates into CASSPLVRGGVSNQPQHF.

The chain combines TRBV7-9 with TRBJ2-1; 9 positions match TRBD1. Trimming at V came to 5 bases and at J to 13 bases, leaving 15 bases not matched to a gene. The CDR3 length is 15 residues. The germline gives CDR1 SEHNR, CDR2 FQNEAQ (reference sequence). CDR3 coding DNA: TGTGCCAGCAGCCGGGACAGGGCCCCAGAAAGTTTTCAGTTCTTC. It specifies CASSRDRAPESFQFF.

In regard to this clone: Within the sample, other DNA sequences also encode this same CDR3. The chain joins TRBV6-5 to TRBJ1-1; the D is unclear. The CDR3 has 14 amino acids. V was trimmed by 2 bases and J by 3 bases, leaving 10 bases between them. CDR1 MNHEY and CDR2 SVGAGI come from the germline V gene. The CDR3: CASSYGGEDTEAFF. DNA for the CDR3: TGTGCCAGCAGTTACGGTGGAGAAGACACTGAAGCTTTCTTT.